This note documents a single TCR beta chain sequence. This sample was taken from a study of OX40 agonist ivuxolimab in advanced cancers. Assay used: immunoSEQ multiplex PCR; TCRdb lists only in-frame clones, some missing. The data show under 60,000 clones, about 88% seen once. Germline assignment: CDR1 DFQATT and CDR2 SNEGSKA (reference sequence). The CDR3 consists of 11 residues. V was pared by 6 bases and J by 2 bases, with 7 bases between. This chain joins TRBV20-1 and TRBJ2-5; D not certain. The source material was CD4+ or CD8+ T cells sorted from blood, sampled in a trial of the OX40 agonist ivuxolimab. This clonotype was sampled from an adult with an advanced solid tumor such as melanoma, head and neck, liver or kidney cancer. In DNA, the CDR3 is TGCAGTGCGAACCCGCAAGAGACCCAGTACTTC. The encoded protein is CSANPQETQYF.